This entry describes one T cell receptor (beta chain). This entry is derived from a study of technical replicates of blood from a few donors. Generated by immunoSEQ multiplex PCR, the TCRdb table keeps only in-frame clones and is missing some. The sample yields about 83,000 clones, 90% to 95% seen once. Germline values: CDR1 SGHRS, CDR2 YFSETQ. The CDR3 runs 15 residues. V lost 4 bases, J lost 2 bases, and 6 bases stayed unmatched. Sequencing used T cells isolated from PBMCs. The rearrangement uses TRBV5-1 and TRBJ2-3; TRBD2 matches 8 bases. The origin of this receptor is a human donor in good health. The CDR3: CASSRTSGLTDTQYF. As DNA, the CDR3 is TGCGCCAGCAGCCGCACTAGCGGCCTCACAGATACGCAGTATTTT.